The 32 T cell receptor beta chains below were found in one sample sequenced in a study of blood T cell repertoires in COVID-19. Only in-frame clones appear in the TCRdb table, and some are missing; sequencing was by immunoSEQ multiplex PCR. The profile shows more than 150,000 clones, around 87% of them singletons. The material sequenced was peripheral blood. These receptor sequences come from a man between 35 and 55 years old with active or convalescent COVID-19.

This clone has a single count. The CDR3 DNA follows: TGTGCCAGCAGCTTGGGGGTTAGGGGGTTCTACAATGAGCAGTTCTTC. Amino acid sequence: CASSLGVRGFYNEQFF. The V gene is TRBV11-1, the J gene TRBJ2-1, with D tentatively TRBD1 (6 bases). Germline CDR1 reads SGHAT; CDR2 reads FQDESV (reference sequence). The CDR3 contains 16 residues. Trimming removed 3 bases from V and 3 bases from J, with 15 bases in between.

J is TRBJ1-2 and V is TRBV18, with unresolved D. Germline V gene lookup returns CDR1 KGHSH and CDR2 LQKENI. Trimming took off 2 bases at V and 0 bases at J, with 19 bases between the two ends. The CDR3 loop spans 18 amino acids. The CDR3 DNA sequence: TGTGCCAGCTCACCAATCGACCGCCTACGGGGATCTAACTATGGCTACACCTTC. It specifies CASSPIDRLRGSNYGYTF.

The V gene is TRBV4-1, the J gene TRBJ2-6; 8 nucleotides match TRBD2. V dropped 4 bases and J dropped 2; count of bases not matched to a gene: 4. Germline CDR1 is MGHRA and CDR2 is YSYEKL. The CDR3 is 16 residues long. The CDR3 DNA is TGCGCCAGCAGCCCCCCGGGAGGGGCTGGGGCCAACGTCCTGACTTTC. As protein: CASSPPGGAGANVLTF.

The chain employs TRBV5-6 and TRBJ2-1; TRBD2 agrees at 11 bases. The trim removed 0 bases at V and 5 bases at J, leaving 4 bases unmatched. The CDR3 totals 16 residues. Germline V gene data show CDR1 as SGHDT and CDR2 as YYEEEE. CDR3 sequence: CASSLGLAGRHNEQFF. CDR3 nucleotide sequence: TGTGCCAGCAGCTTGGGACTAGCGGGGCGACACAATGAGCAGTTCTTC.

The chain is built from TRBV11-2 and TRBJ1-6; D gene unclear. V lost 0 bases to trimming and J lost 10 bases, with 13 bases between them. This CDR3 comprises 15 residues. Germline CDR1 is SGHAT and CDR2 is FQNNGV. This CDR3 is CASSLERGFPSPLHF. Here the CDR3 DNA reads TGTGCCAGCAGCTTAGAGCGAGGGTTCCCATCACCCCTCCACTTT.

The chain is built from TRBV7-2 and TRBJ1-5; 8 bases are a match to TRBD1. V lost 6 bases to trimming and J lost 1 base; unmatched junction nucleotides: 2. Germline V lookup: CDR1 SGHTA, CDR2 FQGNSA. CDR3 size: 14 residues. CDR3 coding DNA: TGTGCCAGCAGTGACAGGGGCAGCAATCAGCCCCAGCATTTT. Amino acid sequence: CASSDRGSNQPQHF.

The chain links TRBV3-1 (or the pseudogene TRBV3-2) to TRBJ2-5; TRBD1 might be the D (5 bases). V lost 4 bases and J lost 0, with 15 bases in between. Germline CDR1 LGHDT, CDR2 YNNKEL (reference sequence). The CDR3 spans 16 residues. Written as DNA, the CDR3 is TGTGCCAGCAGCCTTACCGGACACGAGTACCAAGAGACCCAGTACTTC. This encodes CASSLTGHEYQETQYF.

The rearrangement links TRBV4-1 to TRBJ1-1; a possible D gene is TRBD1 (6 bases). The CDR3 totals 14 residues. From germline, CDR1 is MGHRA and CDR2 YSYEKL. Trimming stripped 4 bases from V and 4 bases from J, with 13 bases between. Here the CDR3 reads CASSPQGFSTEAFF. The CDR3 DNA sequence: TGCGCCAGCAGCCCCCAGGGGTTTAGCACTGAAGCTTTCTTT.

The chain combines TRBV29-1 with TRBJ2-7; 10 nucleotides match TRBD1. In germline, CDR1 is SQVTM, CDR2 ANQGSEA. V shed 1 base, J shed 6 bases, and the junction held 3 bases outside the gene matches. This CDR3 comprises 13 residues. CDR3 bases: TGCAGCGTTGAAGGGACAGGGGGAGTCGAGCAGTACTTC. This translates into CSVEGTGGVEQYF.

V gene TRBV5-1 combines with J gene TRBJ1-1; D is undetermined. CDR1 and CDR2 (germline): SGHRS, YFSETQ. V was pared by 4 bases and J by 3 bases, with 16 bases between. The CDR3 covers 15 residues. The CDR3 bases are TGCGCCAGCAGCATCCTCGCGGGTGGGTACACTGAAGCTTTCTTT. Its translation is CASSILAGGYTEAFF. The full variable domain, its missing parts supplied by reference TRBV5-1 and TRBJ1-1, is KAGVTQTPRYLIKTRGQQVTLSCSPISGHRSVSWYQQTPGQGLQFLFEYFSETQRNKGNFPGRFSGRQFSNSRSEMNVSTLELGDSALYLCASSILAGGYTEAFFGQGTRLTVV.

J is TRBJ1-1 and V is TRBV25-1; D ambiguous. The V end lost 2 bases, the J end lost 4 bases, and 14 bases lay between the germline ends. This CDR3 region has 15 residues. The germline gives CDR1 MGHDK, CDR2 SYGVNS. CDR3 region: CASSEISGEPTEAFF. The CDR3 DNA reads as TGTGCCAGCAGTGAAATATCTGGGGAGCCCACTGAAGCTTTCTTT.

V and J are TRBV7-9 and TRBJ1-2; D remains ambiguous. Trimming cost V 5 bases and J 8 bases, with 6 bases left between them. Germline V lookup: CDR1 SEHNR, CDR2 FQNEAQ (reference sequence). This CDR3 region has 10 residues. The CDR3 DNA reads as TGTGCCAGCAGCCCTGTCGGCTACACCTTC. Amino acids: CASSPVGYTF.

The chain couples TRBV24-1 to TRBJ1-5; possibly TRBD1 for D (5 bases). CDR3 length equals 14 residues. The germline V gene encodes CDR1 KGHDR and CDR2 SFDVKD. The V end lost 4 bases, the J end lost 4 bases, and 10 bases lay between the germline ends. The CDR3: CATSDRGLNQPQHF. CDR3 sequence (DNA): TGTGCCACCAGTGACCGGGGGTTGAATCAGCCCCAGCATTTT.

The chain combines TRBV18 with TRBJ1-3; TRBD1 matches at 7 bases. The V and J ends lost 6 bases and 7 bases, in that order; junction bases with no gene match: 18. The CDR3 contains 17 residues. Germline assignment: CDR1 KGHSH and CDR2 LQKENI. The CDR3 DNA reads as TGTGCCAGCTCGCTTACTTTCAGGACAGGAGGACCCAACACCATATATTTT. Residues: CASSLTFRTGGPNTIYF.

This sequence joins TRBV19 and TRBJ2-2, with TRBD1 matching over 10 bases. Germline V lookup: CDR1 LNHDA, CDR2 SQIVND (reference sequence). Germline trimming cut 6 bases from V and 4 bases from J; bases unmatched to any gene: 8. This CDR3 is built from 16 residues. This CDR3 is CASSPGTGVITGELFF. The DNA for the CDR3 is TGTGCCAGTAGCCCCGGGACAGGGGTTATCACCGGGGAGCTGTTTTTT.

This chain uses TRBV6-4 with TRBJ2-1; tentative D call: TRBD2 (7 bases). V was trimmed by 0 bases and J by 8 bases, leaving 14 bases between them. The CDR3 loop spans 15 amino acids. CDR1 MRHNA and CDR2 SNTAGT come from the germline V gene. CDR3 DNA: TGTGCCAGCAGTGACTCGGCGGGGGCGGTGGATGAGCAGTTCTTC. This translates into CASSDSAGAVDEQFF.

This clone was counted a few times. Other DNA sequences in the sample encode the same CDR3. The V call is TRBV6-5, the J call TRBJ1-1; D gene ambiguous. V gave up 6 bases and J gave up 3 bases, with 5 bases separating them. CDR1 MNHEY and CDR2 SVGAGI come from the germline V gene. The CDR3 covers 11 residues. For the CDR3, the DNA is TGTGCCAGCAGACGCGACACTGAAGCTTTCTTT. This encodes CASRRDTEAFF.

The rearrangement links TRBV10-3 to TRBJ1-1; TRBD1 agrees at 7 bases. This CDR3 region has 13 residues. Losses at the gene ends were 9 bases for V and 1 base for J; bases not matched to a gene: 5. Germline CDR1 ENHRY, CDR2 SYGVKD. CDR3 nucleotides: TGTGCCATAAAAGGGACAGCGAACACTGAAGCTTTCTTT. Translating gives CAIKGTANTEAFF.

V gene TRBV28 combines with J gene TRBJ1-2; 8 bases align to TRBD1. The CDR3 is made up of 14 amino acids. V lost 3 bases, J lost 9 bases, and 9 bases stayed unmatched. Per the germline V gene, CDR1 is MDHEN and CDR2 is SYDVKM. The CDR3 DNA is TGTGCCAGCAGTTTGGCGCTTGACAGGGGAAGCTACACCTTC. Translating it yields CASSLALDRGSYTF.

This clone occurred once. The V and J genes are TRBV6-5 and TRBJ1-5; D possibly corresponds to TRBD1 (5 bases). V dropped 3 bases and J dropped 3 bases, with 15 bases sitting between them. CDR1 and CDR2 (germline): MNHEY, SVGAGI. CDR3 length equals 16 residues. The CDR3 loop reads CASSYGAPGLNQPQHF. In nucleotides, the CDR3 is TGTGCCAGCAGTTATGGGGCACCGGGACTCAATCAGCCCCAGCATTTT.

This clone occurred a few times. The rearrangement uses TRBV5-4 and TRBJ1-1; no firm D call. V was clipped by 7 bases and J by 4 bases, with 14 bases between them. Per germline, CDR1 SGHNT and CDR2 YYREEE (reference sequence). The CDR3 covers 13 residues. CDR3 DNA sequence: TGTGCCAGCTCACGGGAATTGGCCACTGAAGCTTTCTTT. It translates to CASSRELATEAFF. Full variable domain (remainder filled in from reference TRBV5-4 and TRBJ1-1): ETGVTQSPTHLIKTRGQQVTLRCSSQSGHNTVSWYQQALGQGPQFIFQYYREEENGRGNFPPRFSGLQFPNYSSELNVNALELDDSALYLCASSRELATEAFFGQGTRLTVV.

The V call is TRBV9, the J call TRBJ2-3; 7 nucleotides agree with TRBD1. With V trimmed by 3 bases and J by 0 bases, 4 bases remained unmatched. In germline, CDR1 is SGDLS, CDR2 YYNGEE. The CDR3 has 15 residues. This CDR3 reads CASSARDSSTDTQYF. CDR3 nucleotide sequence: TGTGCCAGCAGCGCCCGGGACAGTAGCACAGATACGCAGTATTTT.

The chain links TRBV6-5 to TRBJ1-5; D is perhaps TRBD1 (5 bases). V was cut by 4 bases and J by 7 bases, with 8 bases left in between. The germline CDR1 and CDR2 sequences are MNHEY and SVGAGI. The CDR3 is 12 amino acids. This CDR3 is CASSFRVQPQHF. CDR3 DNA: TGTGCCAGCAGTTTCAGGGTGCAGCCCCAGCATTTT.

V and J are TRBV9 and TRBJ1-3; the D is unclear. The V gene lost 2 bases and the J gene lost 0 bases, with 15 bases spanning the gap. Germline loops: CDR1 SGDLS, CDR2 YYNGEE. This CDR3 spans 17 amino acids. The CDR3 nucleotides are TGTGCCAGCAGCGTTAGCCCGGAACCCCCCTCTGGAAACACCATATATTTT. Translated: CASSVSPEPPSGNTIYF.

The chain couples TRBV3-1 (or the pseudogene TRBV3-2) to TRBJ1-1, with a possible D match to TRBD1 (6 bases). Germline lookup yields CDR1 LGHDT and CDR2 YNNKEL (reference sequence). Trimming took off 5 bases at V and 5 bases at J, with 12 bases between the two ends. This CDR3 contains 13 residues. For the CDR3, the DNA is TGTGCCAGCAGCAGGACAGTAGGGACTGAAGCTTTCTTT. Its translation is CASSRTVGTEAFF.

The chain is built from TRBV7-2 and TRBJ2-1; D possibly corresponds to TRBD2 (5 bases). The germline V gene encodes CDR1 SGHTA and CDR2 FQGNSA. The CDR3 consists of 18 residues. V was pared by 4 bases and J by 0 bases, with 19 bases between. This CDR3 is CASSSGGSPISSYNEQFF. DNA for the CDR3: TGTGCCAGCAGCTCTGGAGGCAGTCCCATAAGCTCCTACAATGAGCAGTTCTTC.

This chain links TRBV3-1 (or the pseudogene TRBV3-2) with TRBJ2-2, with D perhaps matching TRBD2 (6 bases). Trimming cost V 5 bases and J 7 bases, with 11 bases left between them. Germline values: CDR1 LGHDT, CDR2 YNNKEL (reference sequence). The CDR3 extends over 13 amino acids. CDR3 sequence reads: CASSSHGGGELFF. The CDR3 nucleotides are TGTGCCAGCAGCTCCCACGGGGGCGGGGAGCTGTTTTTT.

J is TRBJ2-1 and V is TRBV9; no definite D call. CDR1 and CDR2 from the germline V gene are SGDLS and YYNGEE. V lost 0 bases and J lost 2, with 9 bases in between. The CDR3 totals 15 residues. The CDR3 region is CASSVGRGPYNEQFF. The DNA for the CDR3 is TGTGCCAGCAGCGTAGGTCGAGGCCCCTACAATGAGCAGTTCTTC.

This sequence joins TRBV11-2 and TRBJ1-1; 7 nucleotides agree with TRBD1. This CDR3 is built from 14 residues. V was clipped by 3 bases and J by 1 base; unmatched bases: 2. Germline CDR1 and CDR2: SGHAT and FQNNGV. Here the CDR3 reads CASSLGTANTEAFF. The CDR3 DNA is TGTGCCAGCAGCTTGGGGACAGCGAACACTGAAGCTTTCTTT. Using reference TRBV11-2 and TRBJ1-1 for the parts outside the CDR3, the full variable domain is EAGVAQSPRYKIIEKRQSVAFWCNPISGHATLYWYQQILGQGPKLLIQFQNNGVVDDSQLPKDRFSAERLKGVDSTLKIQPAKLEDSAVYLCASSLGTANTEAFFGQGTRLTVV.

The chain joins TRBV6-5 to TRBJ2-1, with D perhaps TRBD2 (7 bases). CDR3 length: 14 residues. Per the germline V gene, CDR1 is MNHEY and CDR2 is SVGAGI. The V end lost 5 bases, the J end lost 4 bases, and 12 bases lay between the germline ends. CDR3 sequence (DNA): TGTGCCAGCAGTAGGGGGGGGGTATACAATGAGCAGTTCTTC. It specifies CASSRGGVYNEQFF.

V is TRBV30 and J is TRBJ2-1, with 10 nucleotides matching TRBD2. Per the germline V gene, CDR1 is GTSNPN and CDR2 is SVGIG (reference sequence). The length of the CDR3 is 16 residues. V dropped 1 base and J dropped 4; count of bases not matched to a gene: 7. In DNA, the CDR3 is TGTGCCTGGAGTGAATCTAGCGGGGGCCTGTACAATGAGCAGTTCTTC. As protein: CAWSESSGGLYNEQFF.

The genes are TRBV29-1 and TRBJ1-1; perhaps TRBD1 as D (5 bases). V lost 3 bases and J 1 base, leaving 9 bases between the germline ends. Germline CDR1 SQVTM, CDR2 ANQGSEA. The CDR3 is 13 amino acids. The CDR3 is CSVEGRANTEAFF. In nucleotides, the CDR3 is TGCAGCGTTGAGGGCAGGGCGAACACTGAAGCTTTCTTT.